What follows describes a single T cell receptor beta chain. Authors' data handling: Reference gene primer amplification in the assay estimated nucleated cell counts. TCRdb's copy holds only in-frame clones and misses some; the assay was immunoSEQ multiplex PCR. D and trimming were read from the DNA, whereas the V and J calls and clone size are those reported in that table. The sample lists some 200,000 clones, 84% occurring once. Germline assignment: CDR1 SGHAT and CDR2 FQNNGV. J gave up 2 bases and V 5 bases, and 5 bases lay outside the gene matches. This CDR3 has 14 amino acids. This record comes from a study of blood T cell repertoires in COVID-19. Participants were aged about 18 to 90 years, lived in some 23 US areas, and enrolled virtually. Which cohort a participant joined came from the clinical history participants gave.

The sample consisted of PBMCs or T cells enriched from blood (not recorded which). The TCR was taken from a man aged 35 to 55 who had recovered from COVID-19. The genes are TRBV11-2 and TRBJ2-7, with TRBD1 identical over 8 bases. CDR3 sequence reads: CASSIRQGPYEQYF. Here the CDR3 DNA reads TGTGCCAGCAGCATCAGACAGGGGCCCTACGAGCAGTACTTC.